One sample yielded the 4 T cell receptor beta chains listed below, sequenced in a study of spatial heterogeneity in lung cancer. TCRdb independently ran MiXCR on the 5' RACE reads; one entry per CDR3 protein. Counted here are more than 20,000 distinct CDR3 sequences, about 4.5% occurring once; the ten biggest clones make up around a third. Stated time point: sample taken at primary tumor resection. No cells were sorted before sequencing. The whole RNA sequenced was extracted from tumor, nontumor lung or frozen PBMC. Here the sequenced sample was PBMCs, taken at surgery. The receptors stem from a male donor with early-stage non-small cell lung cancer.

This clonotype showed up many times. The chain employs TRBV5-1 and TRBJ1-2; D is perhaps TRBD1 (5 bases). The CDR3 consists of 13 residues. Trimming cost V 6 bases and J 4 bases, with 13 bases left between them. CDR1 and CDR2 (germline): SGHRS, YFSETQ. CDR3 in DNA: TGCGCCAGCAAAGAGACAGAATCCTATGGCTACACCTTC. Residues: CASKETESYGYTF.

This clonotype was found many times. The J gene is TRBJ2-7, the V gene TRBV20-1, with TRBD2 as a possible D gene (5 bases). Germline-derived CDR1 and CDR2 are DFQATT and SNEGSKA (reference sequence). Trimming took 1 base from V and 2 from J, leaving 15 bases between them. The CDR3 runs 15 residues. CDR3 DNA: TGCAGTGCTAGAGCCGGACTGCTACCAACCTACGAGCAGTACTTC. It specifies CSARAGLLPTYEQYF.

The chain employs TRBV7-2 and TRBJ1-1, with D maybe TRBD1 (6 bases). The germline V and J ends were trimmed by 2 bases and 1 base, with 11 bases remaining between them. Germline CDR1 and CDR2: SGHTA and FQGNSA. The CDR3 is made up of 15 amino acids. Here the CDR3 reads CASSLTGAPNTEAFF. The CDR3 nucleotides read TGTGCCAGCAGCTTAACGGGGGCGCCGAACACTGAAGCTTTCTTT.

This clonotype was counted at least ten times. The chain uses TRBV11-2 and TRBJ2-5; D uncertain. This CDR3 is 13 amino acids long. V lost 5 bases, J lost 5 bases, and 12 bases lay in between. Germline values: CDR1 SGHAT, CDR2 FQNNGV. The CDR3 loop is CASSGAPGETQYF. As DNA, the CDR3 is TGTGCCAGCAGCGGAGCGCCCGGCGAGACCCAGTACTTC.